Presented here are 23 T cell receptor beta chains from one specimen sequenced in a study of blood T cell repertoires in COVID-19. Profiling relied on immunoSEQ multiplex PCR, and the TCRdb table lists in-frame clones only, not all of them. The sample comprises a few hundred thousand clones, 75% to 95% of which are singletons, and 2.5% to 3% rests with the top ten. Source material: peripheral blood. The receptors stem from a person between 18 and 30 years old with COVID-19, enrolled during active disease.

CDR3 region: CASSQVGGGANYGYTF. The CDR3, as DNA: TGTGCCAGCAGCCAAGTTGGTGGCGGAGCTAACTATGGCTACACCTTC. The rearrangement links TRBV4-2 to TRBJ1-2; D call uncertain. V lost 1 base, J lost 0 bases, and 12 bases lay in between. From germline, CDR1 is LGHNA and CDR2 YNFKEQ. CDR3 size: 16 residues.

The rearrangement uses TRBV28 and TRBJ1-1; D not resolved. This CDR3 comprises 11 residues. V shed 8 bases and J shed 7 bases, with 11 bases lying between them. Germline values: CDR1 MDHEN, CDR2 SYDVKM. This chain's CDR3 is CASRDYYEAFF. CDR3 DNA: TGTGCCAGCCGAGACTATTATGAAGCTTTCTTT.

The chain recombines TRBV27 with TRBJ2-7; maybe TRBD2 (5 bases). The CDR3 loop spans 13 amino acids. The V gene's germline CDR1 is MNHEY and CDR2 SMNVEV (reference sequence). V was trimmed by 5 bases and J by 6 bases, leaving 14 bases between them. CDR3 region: CASSLTARGEQYF. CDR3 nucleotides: TGTGCCAGCAGTCTCACCGCTCGGGGCGAGCAGTACTTC.

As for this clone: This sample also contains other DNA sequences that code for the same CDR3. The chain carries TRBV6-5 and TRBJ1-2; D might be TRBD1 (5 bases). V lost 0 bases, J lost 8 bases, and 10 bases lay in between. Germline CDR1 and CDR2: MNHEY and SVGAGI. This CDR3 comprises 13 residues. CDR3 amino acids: CASSYSQGGGYTF. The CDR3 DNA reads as TGTGCCAGCAGTTACTCGCAGGGTGGCGGCTACACCTTC.

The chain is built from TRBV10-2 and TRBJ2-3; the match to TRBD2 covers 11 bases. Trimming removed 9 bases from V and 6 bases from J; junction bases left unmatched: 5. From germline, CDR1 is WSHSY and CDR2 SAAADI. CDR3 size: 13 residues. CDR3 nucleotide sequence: TGCGCCAGTGGACTAGCGGGTGTCGATACGCAGTATTTT. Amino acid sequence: CASGLAGVDTQYF.

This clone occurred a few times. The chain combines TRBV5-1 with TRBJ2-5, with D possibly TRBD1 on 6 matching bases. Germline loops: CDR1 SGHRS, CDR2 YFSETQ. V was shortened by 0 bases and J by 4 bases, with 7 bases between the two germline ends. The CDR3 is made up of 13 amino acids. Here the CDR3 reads CASSLARGETQYF. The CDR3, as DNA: TGCGCCAGCAGCTTGGCCAGGGGAGAGACCCAGTACTTC.

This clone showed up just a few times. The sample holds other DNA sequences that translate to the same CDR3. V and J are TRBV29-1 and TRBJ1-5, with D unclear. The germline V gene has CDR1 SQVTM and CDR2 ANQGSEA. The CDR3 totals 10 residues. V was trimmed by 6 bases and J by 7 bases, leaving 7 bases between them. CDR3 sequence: CSVGDQPQHF. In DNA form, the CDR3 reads TGCAGCGTAGGAGACCAGCCCCAGCATTTT. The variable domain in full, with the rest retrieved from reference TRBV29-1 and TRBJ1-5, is SAVISQKPSRDICQRGTSLTIQCQVDSQVTMMFWYRQQPGQSLTLIATANQGSEATYESGFVIDKFPISRPNLTFSTLTVSNMSPEDSSIYLCSVGDQPQHFGDGTRLSIL.

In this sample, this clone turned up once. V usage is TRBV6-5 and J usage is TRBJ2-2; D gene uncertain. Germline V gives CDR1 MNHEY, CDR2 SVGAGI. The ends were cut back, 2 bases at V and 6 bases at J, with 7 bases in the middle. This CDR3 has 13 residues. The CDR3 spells CASSYIASGELFF. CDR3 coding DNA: TGTGCCAGCAGTTACATCGCGTCCGGGGAGCTGTTTTTT.

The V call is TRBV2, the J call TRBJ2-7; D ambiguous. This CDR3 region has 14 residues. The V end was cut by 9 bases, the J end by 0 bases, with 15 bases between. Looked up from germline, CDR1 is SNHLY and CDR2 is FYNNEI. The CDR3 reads CASLEELSSYEQYF. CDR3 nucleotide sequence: TGTGCCAGTCTCGAGGAGTTAAGCTCCTACGAGCAGTACTTC.

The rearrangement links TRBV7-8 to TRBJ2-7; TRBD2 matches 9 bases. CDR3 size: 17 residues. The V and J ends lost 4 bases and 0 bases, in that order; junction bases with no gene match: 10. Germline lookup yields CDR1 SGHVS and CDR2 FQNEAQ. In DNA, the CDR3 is TGTGCCAGCAGCTCGCCGTCGACTAGCGGATCCTCCTACGAGCAGTACTTC. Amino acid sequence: CASSSPSTSGSSYEQYF.

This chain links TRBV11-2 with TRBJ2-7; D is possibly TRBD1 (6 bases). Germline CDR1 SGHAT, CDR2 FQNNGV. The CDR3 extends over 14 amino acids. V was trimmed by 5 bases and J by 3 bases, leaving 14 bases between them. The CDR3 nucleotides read TGTGCCAGCAGCCCCGGACAGAGAGACTACGAGCAGTACTTC. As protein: CASSPGQRDYEQYF.

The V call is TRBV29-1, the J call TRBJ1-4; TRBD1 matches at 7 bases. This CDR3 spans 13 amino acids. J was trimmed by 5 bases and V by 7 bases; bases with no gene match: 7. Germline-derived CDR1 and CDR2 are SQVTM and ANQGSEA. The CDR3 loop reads CSGAGTANEKLFF. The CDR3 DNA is TGCAGCGGTGCCGGGACAGCGAATGAAAAACTGTTTTTT.

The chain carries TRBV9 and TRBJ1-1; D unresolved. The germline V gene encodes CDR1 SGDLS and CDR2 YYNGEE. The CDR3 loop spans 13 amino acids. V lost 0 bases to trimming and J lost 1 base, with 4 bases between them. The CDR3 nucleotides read TGTGCCAGCAGCGTAGACTGGAACACTGAAGCTTTCTTT. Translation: CASSVDWNTEAFF.

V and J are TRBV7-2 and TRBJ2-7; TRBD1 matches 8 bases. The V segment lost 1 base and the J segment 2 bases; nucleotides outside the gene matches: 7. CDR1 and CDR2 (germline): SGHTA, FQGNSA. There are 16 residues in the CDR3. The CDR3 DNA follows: TGTGCCAGCAGCTTAGGCCGGGACAGGATGGCCTACGAGCAGTACTTC. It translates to CASSLGRDRMAYEQYF.

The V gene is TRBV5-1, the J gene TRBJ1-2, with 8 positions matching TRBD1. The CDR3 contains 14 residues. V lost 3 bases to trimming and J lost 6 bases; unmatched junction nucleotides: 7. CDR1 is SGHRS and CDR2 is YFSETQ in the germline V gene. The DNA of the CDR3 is TGCGCCAGCAGCTCCGGACAGGGACAGCATGGCTACACCTTC. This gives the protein CASSSGQGQHGYTF.

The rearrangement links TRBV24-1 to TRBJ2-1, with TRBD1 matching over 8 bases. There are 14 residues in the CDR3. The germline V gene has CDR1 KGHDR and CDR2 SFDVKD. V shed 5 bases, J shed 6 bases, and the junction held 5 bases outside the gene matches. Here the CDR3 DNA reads TGTGCCACCAGTGTTCGCGACAGGGGCAATGAGCAGTTCTTC. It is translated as CATSVRDRGNEQFF.

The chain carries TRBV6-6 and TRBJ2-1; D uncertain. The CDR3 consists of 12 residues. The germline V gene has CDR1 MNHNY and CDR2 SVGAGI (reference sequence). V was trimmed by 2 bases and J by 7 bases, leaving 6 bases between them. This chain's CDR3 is CASSYARNEQFF. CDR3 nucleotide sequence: TGTGCCAGCAGTTACGCTCGGAATGAGCAGTTCTTC.

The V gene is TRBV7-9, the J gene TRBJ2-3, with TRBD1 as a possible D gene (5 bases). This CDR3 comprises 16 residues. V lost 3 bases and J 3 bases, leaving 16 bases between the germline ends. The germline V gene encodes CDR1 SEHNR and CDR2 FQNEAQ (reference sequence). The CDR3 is CASSLFPMTDTDTQYF. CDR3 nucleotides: TGTGCCAGCAGCTTGTTCCCGATGACAGATACAGATACGCAGTATTTT.

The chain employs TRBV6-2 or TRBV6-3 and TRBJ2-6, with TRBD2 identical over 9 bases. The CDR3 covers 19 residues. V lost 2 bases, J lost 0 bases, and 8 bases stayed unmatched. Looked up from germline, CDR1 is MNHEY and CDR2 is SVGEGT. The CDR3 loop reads CASSYGAGGGSSGANVLTF. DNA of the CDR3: TGTGCCAGCAGTTACGGAGCGGGAGGTGGCAGCTCTGGGGCCAACGTCCTGACTTTC.

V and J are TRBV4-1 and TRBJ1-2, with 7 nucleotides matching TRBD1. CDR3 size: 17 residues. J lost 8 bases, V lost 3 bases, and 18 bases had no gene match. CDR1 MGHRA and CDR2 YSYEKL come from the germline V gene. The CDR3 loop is CASSHWRQGEAAGGYTF. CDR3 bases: TGCGCCAGCAGCCACTGGAGGCAGGGGGAGGCGGCTGGGGGCTACACCTTC.

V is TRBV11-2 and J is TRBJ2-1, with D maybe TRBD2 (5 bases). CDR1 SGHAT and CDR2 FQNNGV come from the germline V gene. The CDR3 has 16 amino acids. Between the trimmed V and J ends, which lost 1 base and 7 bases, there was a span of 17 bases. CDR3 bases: TGTGCCAGCAGCTTAGGCGGGCACCCCCAACGGAATGAGCAGTTCTTC. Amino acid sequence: CASSLGGHPQRNEQFF. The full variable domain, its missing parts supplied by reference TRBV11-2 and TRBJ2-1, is EAGVAQSPRYKIIEKRQSVAFWCNPISGHATLYWYQQILGQGPKLLIQFQNNGVVDDSQLPKDRFSAERLKGVDSTLKIQPAKLEDSAVYLCASSLGGHPQRNEQFFGPGTRLTVL.

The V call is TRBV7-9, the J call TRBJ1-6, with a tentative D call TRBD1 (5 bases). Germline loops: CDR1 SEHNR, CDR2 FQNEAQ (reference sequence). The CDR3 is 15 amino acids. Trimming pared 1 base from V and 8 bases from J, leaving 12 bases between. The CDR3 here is CASSLGGAGHSPLHF. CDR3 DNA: TGTGCCAGCAGCTTAGGGGGTGCAGGGCATTCACCCCTCCACTTT.

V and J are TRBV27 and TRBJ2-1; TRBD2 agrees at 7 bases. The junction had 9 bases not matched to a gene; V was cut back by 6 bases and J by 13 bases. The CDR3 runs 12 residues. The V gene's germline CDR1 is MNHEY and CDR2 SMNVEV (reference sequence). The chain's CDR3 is CASRELSGEQFF. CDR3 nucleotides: TGTGCCAGCAGAGAACTCAGCGGGGAACAGTTCTTC.